The next 15 T cell receptor beta chains were all read from a single sample in a study of blood T cells in healthy people across ages. The use of a sample-barcoded 5' primer and a J-beta primer mix characterized a second PCR of 7 to 11 cycles. One entry per CDR3 protein, called by TCRdb with MiXCR from the 5' RACE reads. The table lists hundreds of thousands of distinct CDR3 sequences, 20% to 30% of them singletons. These data are also associated with another study on T cells of mothers and their children.

Input material: blood. The source of these receptors is a boy between 10 and 17 years old in good health.

There are a few counts of this clonotype. This sequence joins TRBV27 and TRBJ2-3, with 12 bases identical to TRBD1. The CDR3 is 16 amino acids. V was pared by 5 bases and J by 4 bases, with 7 bases of the junction left unmatched. CDR1 is MNHEY and CDR2 is SMNVEV in the germline V gene (reference sequence). For the CDR3, the DNA is TGTGCCAGCAGTACTTGGGACAGGGGGCTGCCAGATACGCAGTATTTT. Translating it yields CASSTWDRGLPDTQYF.

The J gene is TRBJ2-1, the V gene TRBV28, with 10 bases aligning to TRBD1. Near its end, the DNA agrees better with TRBJ2-5, so the J call may be wrong. Germline CDR1 is MDHEN and CDR2 is SYDVKM. The CDR3 contains 19 residues. CDR3 residues: CASSFLVFKRTGGKETQYF. CDR3 coding DNA: TGTGCCAGCAGTTTTTTGGTCTTCAAACGGACAGGGGGAAAGGAGACCCAGTACTTC.

This chain joins TRBV28 and TRBJ2-3, with 8 bases matching TRBD2. The V gene's germline CDR1 is MDHEN and CDR2 SYDVKM. The CDR3 is 14 residues long. J gave up 2 bases and V 5 bases, and 3 bases lay outside the gene matches. The DNA of the CDR3 is TGTGCCAGCAGTGAGCGGGGGCCCACAGATACGCAGTATTTT. Protein product: CASSERGPTDTQYF.

The table lists this clonotype with a few counts. The chain joins TRBV12-3 or TRBV12-4 to TRBJ2-7; no clear D gene. The CDR3 loop spans 13 amino acids. The germline V and J ends were trimmed by 6 bases and 3 bases, with 12 bases remaining between them. This CDR3 is CASRVPSRYEQYF. CDR3 DNA sequence: TGTGCCAGCAGGGTGCCCAGCCGCTACGAGCAGTACTTC.

This clonotype has only a few counts. The chain recombines TRBV29-1 with TRBJ2-1, with 12 bases fitting TRBD2. There are 16 residues in the CDR3. Per the germline V gene, CDR1 is SQVTM and CDR2 is ANQGSEA. The V and J ends lost 1 base and 4 bases, in that order; junction bases with no gene match: 5. CDR3 sequence: CSVEGGLAGSYNEQFF. The DNA for the CDR3 is TGCAGCGTTGAAGGCGGACTAGCGGGAAGTTACAATGAGCAGTTCTTC.

This rearrangement joins TRBV20-1 to TRBJ2-1, with TRBD1 identical over 9 bases. CDR3 length: 13 amino acids. The trim removed 5 bases at V and 8 bases at J, leaving 7 bases unmatched. Germline CDR1 reads DFQATT; CDR2 reads SNEGSKA (reference sequence). The CDR3 sequence is CSAPGTGSYEQFF. CDR3 DNA: TGCAGTGCTCCCGGGACAGGGAGTTATGAGCAGTTCTTC.

As concerns this clonotype: A read error may produce the germline difference seen at one junction end. The chain has TRBV12-3 or TRBV12-4 and TRBJ2-1; 10 positions agree with TRBD2. This CDR3 region has 14 residues. CDR3: CASSPSGGYNGQFF. In DNA, the CDR3 is TGTGCCAGCAGCCCTAGCGGGGGTTACAATGGGCAGTTCTTC.

V usage is TRBV4-2 and J usage is TRBJ1-2, with 8 bases fitting TRBD1. The germline V gene has CDR1 LGHNA and CDR2 YNFKEQ. V lost 0 bases, J lost 6 bases, and 9 bases stayed unmatched. CDR3 size: 16 residues. CDR3 region: CASSQDRKAGGHGYTF. The CDR3 DNA is TGTGCCAGCAGCCAAGATCGAAAGGCAGGGGGCCATGGCTACACCTTC.

This clonotype was seen more than once but under ten times. This chain connects TRBV9 to TRBJ2-7; the D gene is possibly TRBD1 (5 bases). The CDR3 has 16 amino acids. Germline CDR1 SGDLS, CDR2 YYNGEE. V was clipped by 0 bases and J by 0 bases, with 13 bases between them. CDR3 DNA: TGTGCCAGCAGCGTAGGAGTGGGGCTTAGCTCCTACGAGCAGTACTTC. Translating gives CASSVGVGLSSYEQYF.

This clonotype appeared a single time. J is TRBJ1-4 and V is TRBV29-1; D is unresolved. Germline CDR1 reads SQVTM; CDR2 reads ANQGSEA. Trimming removed 4 bases from V and 8 bases from J, with 8 bases in between. The CDR3 loop spans 11 amino acids. CDR3 sequence reads: CSVGRGEKLFF. The CDR3, as DNA: TGCAGCGTTGGACGGGGAGAAAAACTGTTTTTT.

The chain employs TRBV15 and TRBJ1-2; D is ambiguous. The CDR3 has 12 residues. With 0 bases removed from V and 8 bases from J, the gap between germline ends came to 7 bases. CDR1 and CDR2 (germline): LNHNV, YYDKDF (reference sequence). CDR3 bases: TGTGCCACCAGCAGAGAAGAGAAGGGCTACACCTTC. Its translation is CATSREEKGYTF.

This clonotype was observed a few times. The chain links TRBV6-1 to TRBJ2-7; TRBD1 or TRBD2 may be the D gene (5 bases each). Germline V lookup: CDR1 MNHNS, CDR2 SASEGT. The length of the CDR3 is 14 residues. The ends were cut back, 3 bases at V and 0 bases at J, with 9 bases in the middle. DNA for the CDR3: TGTGCCAGCAGTGATGGGGGTCCCTCCTACGAGCAGTACTTC. It encodes CASSDGGPSYEQYF.

On this clonotype: An end of the junction differs from the germline gene, which may be a read error. The chain has TRBV15 and TRBJ2-3; TRBD1 matches at 10 bases. The germline V gene encodes CDR1 LNHNV and CDR2 YYDKDF (reference sequence). The CDR3 is 17 residues long. In DNA, the CDR3 is TGTGCCACCAGCAGAGGACAGGGGGCGCATAGCACAGATACGCAGTACTTT. It codes for CATSRGQGAHSTDTQYF.

The table lists this clonotype with a few counts. This chain links TRBV18 with TRBJ2-3; TRBD2 aligns across 8 bases. The CDR3 length is 15 residues. CDR1 is KGHSH, CDR2 LQKENI, per germline. Trimming removed 0 bases from V and 6 bases from J; junction bases left unmatched: 5. The DNA of the CDR3 is TGTGCCAGCTCACCACCAGCGGGAGTTGGGGATACGCAGTATTTT. Amino acid sequence: CASSPPAGVGDTQYF.

This clonotype was observed a handful of times. The chain couples TRBV28 to TRBJ2-5, with 10 bases matching TRBD2. J was trimmed by 2 bases and V by 5 bases; bases with no gene match: 14. The CDR3 has 18 residues. Germline CDR1 MDHEN, CDR2 SYDVKM. CDR3 coding DNA: TGTGCCAGCAGTCCCAACTTTTGGGGTAGCGGGGGGCAAGAGACCCAGTACTTC. Encoded protein: CASSPNFWGSGGQETQYF.